One sample yielded the 31 T cell receptor beta chains listed below, sequenced in a study of blood T cell repertoires in COVID-19. Some clones are missing from TCRdb's copy, which holds only in-frame ones; the method was immunoSEQ multiplex PCR. In the table there are nearly 300,000 clones, around 92% of which are singletons. Sequencing was performed on PBMCs or T cells enriched from blood (not recorded which). The receptor source for this set is a woman between 50 and 59 years old who had been exposed to COVID-19.

This chain joins TRBV6-1 and TRBJ1-4; D is ambiguous. Between the trimmed V and J ends, which lost 3 bases and 4 bases, there was a span of 9 bases. The CDR3 totals 14 residues. Germline lookup yields CDR1 MNHNS and CDR2 SASEGT. CDR3 DNA: TGTGCCAGCAGTGAGGTGGGCCGTAATGAAAAACTGTTTTTT. It translates to CASSEVGRNEKLFF.

This clone came up once. J is TRBJ2-1 and V is TRBV19; a possible D gene is TRBD1 (5 bases). Germline V gene lookup returns CDR1 LNHDA and CDR2 SQIVND (reference sequence). CDR3 length: 15 residues. With 5 bases removed from V and 2 bases from J, the gap between germline ends came to 13 bases. The DNA for the CDR3 is TGTGCCAGTAGTCCCTCGCAGGGTGCCTACAATGAGCAGTTCTTC. Translation: CASSPSQGAYNEQFF. The full variable domain, its missing parts supplied by reference TRBV19 and TRBJ2-1, is DGGITQSPKYLFRKEGQNVTLSCEQNLNHDAMYWYRQDPGQGLRLIYYSQIVNDFQKGDIAEGYSVSREKKESFPLTVTSAQKNPTAFYLCASSPSQGAYNEQFFGPGTRLTVL.

The chain uses TRBV15 and TRBJ1-6; D might be TRBD1 (5 bases). With 1 base removed from V and 9 bases from J, the gap between germline ends came to 7 bases. This CDR3 spans 13 amino acids. The V gene's germline CDR1 is LNHNV and CDR2 YYDKDF (reference sequence). This CDR3 reads CATSRAGSSPLHF. CDR3 DNA: TGTGCCACCAGCAGAGCAGGGTCTTCACCCCTCCACTTT.

The rearrangement joins TRBV24-1 to TRBJ2-2; D not resolved. The germline V and J ends were trimmed by 3 bases and 3 bases, with 4 bases remaining between them. Germline V gene data show CDR1 as KGHDR and CDR2 as SFDVKD. The CDR3 loop spans 13 amino acids. CDR3 nucleotide sequence: TGTGCCACCAGTGATCCATACACCGGGGAGCTGTTTTTT. As protein: CATSDPYTGELFF.

CDR3 sequence reads: CASSILAGAQYF. The CDR3 bases are TGTGCCAGTAGTATACTAGCGGGGGCCCAGTACTTC. This chain connects TRBV19 to TRBJ2-5, with 10 nucleotides matching TRBD2. The CDR3 runs 12 residues. The germline CDR1 and CDR2 sequences are LNHDA and SQIVND (reference sequence). Unmatched junction bases numbered 0, after V lost 2 bases and J lost 9 bases.

This chain joins TRBV12-3 or TRBV12-4 and TRBJ2-4, with TRBD1 as a possible D gene (6 bases). This CDR3 region has 13 residues. The V end lost 5 bases, the J end lost 8 bases, and 13 bases lay between the germline ends. The DNA of the CDR3 is TGTGCCAGCAGTAAACTCAGGGGAGACATTCAGTACTTC. It is translated as CASSKLRGDIQYF.

V usage is TRBV19 and J usage is TRBJ1-1, with D hard to call. The germline V and J ends were trimmed by 1 base and 5 bases, with 11 bases remaining between them. Germline loops: CDR1 LNHDA, CDR2 SQIVND (reference sequence). The CDR3 has 14 amino acids. CDR3 nucleotide sequence: TGTGCCAGTAGTATAGCGGGGAGAGGAACTGAAGCTTTCTTT. Amino acids: CASSIAGRGTEAFF.

V gene TRBV20-1 combines with J gene TRBJ2-2; 8 positions match TRBD2. This CDR3 spans 17 amino acids. Germline trimming cut 3 bases from V and 0 bases from J; bases unmatched to any gene: 9. From germline, CDR1 is DFQATT and CDR2 SNEGSKA (reference sequence). CDR3 nucleotide sequence: TGCAGTGCTAGTAAACCCGGGGGACTAGCGAACACCGGGGAGCTGTTTTTT. It is translated as CSASKPGGLANTGELFF.

The chain recombines TRBV5-1 with TRBJ2-5, with D possibly TRBD2 on 6 matching bases. The V end lost 0 bases, the J end lost 5 bases, and 11 bases lay between the germline ends. This CDR3 is built from 14 residues. Per the germline V gene, CDR1 is SGHRS and CDR2 is YFSETQ. CDR3 in amino acids: CASSLVGGSETQYF. CDR3 in DNA: TGCGCCAGCAGCTTGGTTGGGGGGTCGGAGACCCAGTACTTC.

The V call is TRBV28, the J call TRBJ2-3, with D possibly being TRBD2 (5 bases). The CDR3 is 15 amino acids. The germline V gene has CDR1 MDHEN and CDR2 SYDVKM. With 11 bases removed from V and 3 bases from J, the gap between germline ends came to 21 bases. CDR3 loop: CASRRKASRTDTQYF. CDR3 bases: TGTGCCTCAAGGAGAAAGGCTAGCCGAACAGATACGCAGTATTTT.

The chain uses TRBV27 and TRBJ1-4; 7 bases match TRBD1. The length of the CDR3 is 14 residues. In germline, CDR1 is MNHEY, CDR2 SMNVEV (reference sequence). V trimming: 3 bases; J trimming: 8 bases; junction bases outside the gene matches: 6. The CDR3 loop is CASSFRGIGEKLFF. The CDR3 bases are TGTGCCAGCAGTTTCAGGGGGATTGGGGAAAAACTGTTTTTT.

The chain carries TRBV7-8 and TRBJ1-1, with 8 positions matching TRBD1. This CDR3 is 17 amino acids long. Trimming removed 5 bases from V and 0 bases from J; junction bases left unmatched: 11. The germline V gene has CDR1 SGHVS and CDR2 FQNEAQ. The CDR3 reads CASSDKPRGPMNTEAFF. The CDR3 bases are TGTGCCAGCAGCGACAAGCCCAGGGGGCCGATGAACACTGAAGCTTTCTTT.

The chain recombines TRBV9 with TRBJ2-7; maybe TRBD2 (6 bases). Trimming stripped 4 bases from V and 0 bases from J, with 17 bases between. Germline V gene sequence: CDR1 SGDLS, CDR2 YYNGEE. CDR3 size: 16 residues. This chain's CDR3 is CASSSGLAPSSYEQYF. For the CDR3, the DNA is TGTGCCAGCAGCTCGGGACTCGCCCCGAGCTCCTACGAGCAGTACTTC.

The rearrangement joins TRBV2 to TRBJ2-2; 9 nucleotides line up with TRBD1. Germline assignment: CDR1 SNHLY and CDR2 FYNNEI. This CDR3 has 15 amino acids. Trimming cost V 3 bases and J 7 bases; bases outside gene matches: 6. The CDR3 nucleotides read TGTGCCAGCAGTGATAACAGGGGGCTAGGCGGGGAGCTGTTTTTT. Translating gives CASSDNRGLGGELFF.

V and J are TRBV27 and TRBJ1-2; weak D call: TRBD1 (6 bases). The CDR3 length is 14 residues. Germline loops: CDR1 MNHEY, CDR2 SMNVEV (reference sequence). The V gene lost 6 bases and the J gene lost 4 bases, with 15 bases spanning the gap. The CDR3 is CASSPYADSYGYTF. CDR3 nucleotides: TGTGCCAGCAGCCCATACGCGGACAGCTATGGCTACACCTTC.

The chain recombines TRBV2 with TRBJ2-5, with 9 bases aligning to TRBD1. The J segment lost 4 bases and the V segment lost 6 bases, leaving 6 bases of the junction unmatched. Germline CDR1 SNHLY, CDR2 FYNNEI. There are 14 residues in the CDR3. The CDR3 reads CASSGRTGVETQYF. As DNA, the CDR3 is TGTGCCAGCAGCGGTCGGACAGGGGTAGAGACCCAGTACTTC.

This sequence joins TRBV11-2 and TRBJ1-2; D gene ambiguous. The germline V and J ends were trimmed by 0 bases and 4 bases, with 15 bases remaining between them. This CDR3 region has 16 residues. CDR1 and CDR2 (germline): SGHAT, FQNNGV. Written as DNA, the CDR3 is TGTGCCAGCAGCTTAGATGAGTCTTCACTCATCTATGGCTACACCTTC. Its translation: CASSLDESSLIYGYTF.

The DNA of the CDR3 is TGTGCCAGCAGCTTAGACCCCTTAGGGGGCTGGACTGAAGCTTTCTTT. It codes for CASSLDPLGGWTEAFF. The chain joins TRBV7-6 to TRBJ1-1, with 7 bases lining up with TRBD1. Germline CDR1 is SGHVS and CDR2 is FNYEAQ. J was trimmed by 5 bases and V by 1 base; bases with no gene match: 10. This CDR3 is built from 16 residues. The variable domain in full, completed from reference TRBV7-6 and TRBJ1-1, reads GAGVSQSPRYKVTKRGQDVALRCDPISGHVSLYWYRQALGQGPEFLTYFNYEAQQDKSGLPNDRFSAERPEGSISTLTIQRTEQRDSAMYRCASSLDPLGGWTEAFFGQGTRLTVV.

This clone was picked up one time. The chain carries TRBV6-5 and TRBJ2-6; a possible D gene is TRBD2 (6 bases). Trimming removed 0 bases from V and 0 bases from J, with 6 bases in between. Germline CDR1 MNHEY, CDR2 SVGAGI. CDR3 length: 16 amino acids. This CDR3 is CASSYSEGSGANVLTF. As DNA, the CDR3 is TGTGCCAGCAGTTACTCGGAGGGCTCTGGGGCCAACGTCCTGACTTTC.

This clone appeared a few times. This chain connects TRBV19 to TRBJ1-2; 7 bases agree with TRBD1. CDR3 size: 17 residues. Germline V gene lookup returns CDR1 LNHDA and CDR2 SQIVND (reference sequence). With 4 bases clipped from V and 4 bases from J, the junction kept 15 bases outside the gene matches. Written as DNA, the CDR3 is TGTGCCAGTAGTACCCGGACAGGCCAAACCCTCCCCTATGGCTACACCTTC. This encodes CASSTRTGQTLPYGYTF. Drawing the rest from reference TRBV19 and TRBJ1-2, the complete variable domain is DGGITQSPKYLFRKEGQNVTLSCEQNLNHDAMYWYRQDPGQGLRLIYYSQIVNDFQKGDIAEGYSVSREKKESFPLTVTSAQKNPTAFYLCASSTRTGQTLPYGYTFGSGTRLTVV.

The chain uses TRBV4-1 and TRBJ2-1; 9 bases match TRBD2. The CDR3 runs to 16 residues. CDR1 and CDR2 (germline): MGHRA, YSYEKL. Unmatched junction bases numbered 3, after V lost 1 base and J lost 2 bases. The CDR3 sequence: CASSQGSGGTYNEQFF. The CDR3 DNA is TGCGCCAGCAGCCAAGGGAGCGGGGGGACCTACAATGAGCAGTTCTTC.

V usage is TRBV28 and J usage is TRBJ1-5; D unresolved. Trimming took 5 bases from V and 4 from J, leaving 6 bases between them. Germline CDR1 and CDR2: MDHEN and SYDVKM. The CDR3 totals 12 residues. The CDR3 sequence: CASSLRNQPQHF. CDR3 nucleotide sequence: TGTGCCAGCAGTCTCAGGAATCAGCCCCAGCATTTT.

This sequence joins TRBV28 and TRBJ2-3, with TRBD1 matching over 8 bases. The ends lost 3 bases at V and 3 bases at J; junction bases unmatched: 8. Germline CDR1 reads MDHEN; CDR2 reads SYDVKM. The CDR3 has 16 amino acids. The CDR3: CASSFPPGTGTDTQYF. The CDR3 coding sequence is TGTGCCAGCAGTTTCCCGCCCGGGACAGGAACAGATACGCAGTATTTT.

The gene calls are TRBV3-1 (or the pseudogene TRBV3-2) and TRBJ2-5, with 7 nucleotides matching TRBD1. The CDR3 runs to 14 residues. CDR1 is LGHDT, CDR2 YNNKEL, per germline (reference sequence). Unmatched junction bases numbered 3, after V lost 3 bases and J lost 2 bases. The CDR3 loop reads CASSHGTVQETQYF. The CDR3 DNA sequence: TGTGCCAGCAGCCACGGGACAGTTCAAGAGACCCAGTACTTC.

The V and J genes are TRBV21-1 and TRBJ1-6; TRBD1 was called by the table and not checked on the DNA. TRBV21-1 is shown as a pseudogene. CDR3 length: 11 amino acids. CDR3 in amino acids: CASSSRDTHHF. CDR3 in DNA: TGTGCCAGCAGCAGCCGGGACACCCACCACTTT.

J is TRBJ2-3 and V is TRBV5-8; a weak D match, TRBD2 (5 bases). With 0 bases removed from V and 1 base from J, the gap between germline ends came to 9 bases. The CDR3 loop spans 15 amino acids. Per germline, CDR1 SGHTS and CDR2 YDEGEE. CDR3 sequence reads: CASSLAGERTDTQYF. In DNA, the CDR3 is TGTGCCAGCAGCTTGGCCGGGGAACGCACAGATACGCAGTATTTT.

The gene calls are TRBV9 and TRBJ2-3; 10 bases are a match to TRBD2. The CDR3 totals 16 residues. CDR1 and CDR2 from the germline V gene are SGDLS and YYNGEE. V lost 3 bases to trimming and J lost 0 bases; unmatched junction nucleotides: 4. CDR3 sequence reads: CASSGSSGGSTDTQYF. CDR3 nucleotides: TGTGCCAGCAGCGGATCTAGCGGGGGAAGCACAGATACGCAGTATTTT.

The table lists this clone with a count of one. The V call is TRBV10-3, the J call TRBJ2-2, with 10 bases fitting TRBD2. The CDR3 length is 16 residues. With V trimmed by 11 bases and J by 5 bases, 14 bases remained unmatched. Germline loops: CDR1 ENHRY, CDR2 SYGVKD. DNA of the CDR3: TGTGCCGCCCAAACCCAGCGGGGGGGCCGGACCGGGGAGCTGTTTTTT. Encoded protein: CAAQTQRGGRTGELFF.

This chain links TRBV12-3 or TRBV12-4 with TRBJ1-2; D is ambiguous. Trimming shortened V by 6 bases and J by 4 bases, and 6 bases separated the two germline ends. The CDR3 loop spans 11 amino acids. CDR3 sequence (DNA): TGTGCCAGCAGCCGGTCCTATGGCTACACCTTC. It encodes CASSRSYGYTF.

This clone was counted a few times. This chain links TRBV29-1 with TRBJ1-3; D uncertain. This CDR3 has 13 amino acids. The germline gives CDR1 SQVTM, CDR2 ANQGSEA. Deletions cut 3 bases from V and 0 bases from J, with 6 bases between. This CDR3 is CSVEAGSGNTIYF. CDR3 DNA: TGCAGCGTTGAGGCAGGCTCTGGAAACACCATATATTTT.

The V gene is TRBV2, the J gene TRBJ1-6; no clear D. Trimming took 6 bases from V and 0 from J, leaving 9 bases between them. This CDR3 is 15 amino acids long. The germline gives CDR1 SNHLY, CDR2 FYNNEI. The DNA of the CDR3 is TGTGCCAGCAGATCAGACTACTCCTATAATTCACCCCTCCACTTT. Protein product: CASRSDYSYNSPLHF. The full variable domain, completed using reference TRBV2 and TRBJ1-6, is EPEVTQTPSHQVTQMGQEVILRCVPISNHLYFYWYRQILGQKVEFLVSFYNNEISEKSEIFDDQFSVERPDGSNFTLKIRSTKLEDSAMYFCASRSDYSYNSPLHFGNGTRLTVT.